This note documents a single T cell receptor beta chain sequence. The CDR3 consists of 16 residues. Losses at the gene ends were 6 bases for V and 8 bases for J; bases not matched to a gene: 9. From germline, CDR1 is SGHVS and CDR2 FQNEAQ. This sample is part of a study of cytomegalovirus exposure and HLA in healthy donors. Donors consisted of healthy bone marrow donors. The study ran its PCR with 60 Vbeta and 13 Jbeta primers. Sequenced by immunoSEQ multiplex PCR; TCRdb stores in-frame clones only, minus some. The top ten clones hold around 7% of a sample with about 140,000 clones, roughly four fifths of them seen once.

Sequenced: PBMCs. This sequence originates from a man in his thirties or forties in good health and CMV-seronegative. This chain joins TRBV7-8 and TRBJ2-1, with 14 bases lining up with TRBD2. CDR3 bases: TGTGCCAGCAGGGCCGGGACTAGCGGGAGTCGCTATGAGCAGTTCTTC. Translated: CASRAGTSGSRYEQFF.